This is a list of T cell receptor beta chains from one sample in a study of shared clonotypes between healthy human individuals. Sequencing was performed with immunoSEQ multiplex PCR; in TCRdb, only in-frame clones are kept and a portion is missing. The table lists around 600,000 clones, 97% of them singletons. Sequenced: naive CD4+ T cells sorted from blood. The receptor set was obtained from a woman in her 30s in good health. Each CDR3 is given without its conserved first and last residue.

j_call | v_call | cdr3_aa
TRBJ1-2 | TRBV28 | ASSFATGANYGYT
TRBJ2-7 | TRBV5-1 | ASSLGLAGDSYEQY
TRBJ2-1 | TRBV7-9 | ASSLAGWGNEQF
TRBJ1-5 | TRBV6-4 | ASSGGDVRTNNQPQH
TRBJ2-7 | TRBV28 | ASKNRPYEQY
TRBJ2-1 | TRBV6-5 | ASRYRESYNEQF
TRBJ2-7 | TRBV18 | ASSKGPGTGGVEQY
TRBJ2-7 | TRBV21-1 | ASSKVGGLYEQY
TRBJ2-1 | TRBV18 | ASSPKGNNEQF
TRBJ1-1 | TRBV18 | ASSPGTGTEAF
TRBJ1-2 | TRBV9 | ASSAETGPQGYT
TRBJ2-2 | TRBV19 | ASTPLGGGNTGELF
TRBJ2-1 | TRBV5-1 | ASSFLSSLPGQGNNEQF
TRBJ2-5 | TRBV7-6 | ASSLEGTSGRFQETQY
TRBJ1-5 | TRBV19 | ASSSAIGGSNQPQH
TRBJ1-2 | TRBV4-1 | ASSQWGRADYGYT
TRBJ2-1 | TRBV27 | ASSSVSTNEQF
TRBJ2-6 | TRBV9 | ASTFGGVKSGANVLT
TRBJ2-2 | TRBV30 | AWIQAGDARTDGELF
TRBJ2-1 | TRBV2 | ASSARTSGRALQF
TRBJ2-7 | TRBV7-2 | ASSLDGAPYEQY
TRBJ2-4 | TRBV5-8 | ASSLAGLGGSKNIQY
TRBJ2-2 | TRBV28 | ASSSSGYTGELF
TRBJ2-7 | TRBV28 | ASSGGFSTDSYEQY
TRBJ1-5 | TRBV28 | ASSLTVAPRGQPQH
TRBJ1-1 | TRBV29-1 | SARPRLNTEAF
TRBJ2-3 | TRBV7-6 | ASSRLMAGVTDTQY
TRBJ1-5 | TRBV10-3 | AISQDRVQPQH
TRBJ2-7 | TRBV18 | ASSLGPGTKLYEQY
TRBJ2-5 | TRBV19 | ASSIRLAGLETQY
TRBJ2-7 | TRBV28 | ASSTPGQGAYYEQY
TRBJ2-7 | TRBV10-2 | ASNEWGTANYEQY
TRBJ2-7 | TRBV5-1 | ASSFSSYEQY
TRBJ2-7 | TRBV4-1 | ASSQVGLAPQQY
TRBJ2-5 | TRBV7-9 | ASSSPTGVRETQY
TRBJ1-3 | TRBV11-1 | ASSKTETGGNTIY
TRBJ2-3 | TRBV5-8 | ASSQTGGVYTDTQY
TRBJ1-2 | TRBV28 | ASSKPRTDYGYT
TRBJ2-7 | TRBV2 | ASSGQGFEQY
TRBJ2-7 | TRBV30 | AWSEEGYEQY
TRBJ2-1 | TRBV28 | ASSHSQAETSYNEQF
TRBJ1-5 | TRBV29-1 | SVLGGSNQPQH
TRBJ2-2 | TRBV15 | ATSRDGVGTNTGELF
TRBJ2-3 | TRBV7-3 | ASSLLGPGAAQY
TRBJ1-3 | TRBV28 | ANSAGRGNTIY
TRBJ2-7 | TRBV27 | ASSFDRLSYEQY
TRBJ2-1 | TRBV2 | ASRVTGGQWNEQF
TRBJ2-1 | TRBV9 | ASSVRRTWDEQF
TRBJ1-3 | TRBV19 | ASSVSRNTIY
TRBJ1-1 | TRBV28 | ASTRGVTALAF
TRBJ2-1 | TRBV4-2 | ASSTRTSEYSYNEQF
TRBJ2-3 | TRBV11-2 | ASSPVADWASTDTQY
TRBJ1-1 | TRBV7-6 | ASSSGQGALRNTEAF
TRBJ2-7 | TRBV19 | ASSIGLAGIYEQY
TRBJ2-1 | TRBV10-1 | ASSRDARAEQF
TRBJ1-1 | TRBV5-8 | ASSSGRLMNTEAF
TRBJ2-2 | TRBV6-5 | ASRAGAGELF
TRBJ1-5 | TRBV6-5 | ASSQVRDQPQH
TRBJ2-7 | TRBV6-5 | ASSYLAGSSYEQY